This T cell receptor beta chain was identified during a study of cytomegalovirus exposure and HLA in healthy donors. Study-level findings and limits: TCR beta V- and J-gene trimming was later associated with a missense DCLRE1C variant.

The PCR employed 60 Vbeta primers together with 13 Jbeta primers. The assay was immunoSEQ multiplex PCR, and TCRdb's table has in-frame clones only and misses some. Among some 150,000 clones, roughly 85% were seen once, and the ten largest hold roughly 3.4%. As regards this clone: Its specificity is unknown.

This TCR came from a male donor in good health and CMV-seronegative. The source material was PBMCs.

The CDR3 reads CASSRDRDSPLHF. The CDR3 nucleotides read TGCGCCAGCAGCCGGGACAGGGATTCACCCCTCCACTTT. The chain links TRBV5-1 to TRBJ1-6; 9 nucleotides agree with TRBD1. V dropped 4 bases and J dropped 8; count of bases not matched to a gene: 1. CDR3 length equals 13 residues. The V gene's germline CDR1 is SGHRS and CDR2 YFSETQ.